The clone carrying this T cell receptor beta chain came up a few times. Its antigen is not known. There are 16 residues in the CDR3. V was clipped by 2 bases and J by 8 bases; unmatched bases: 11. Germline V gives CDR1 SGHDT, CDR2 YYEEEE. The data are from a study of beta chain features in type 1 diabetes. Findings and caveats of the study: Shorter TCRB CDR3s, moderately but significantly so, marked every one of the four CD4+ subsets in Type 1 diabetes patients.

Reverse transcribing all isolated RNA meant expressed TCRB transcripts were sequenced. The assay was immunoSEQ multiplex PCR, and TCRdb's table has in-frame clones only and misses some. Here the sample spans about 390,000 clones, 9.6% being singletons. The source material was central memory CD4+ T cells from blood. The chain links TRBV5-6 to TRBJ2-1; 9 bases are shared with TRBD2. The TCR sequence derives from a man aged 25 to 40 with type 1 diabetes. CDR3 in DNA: TGTGCCAGCAGCTTATTGAGGTCTAGCGGGATCTATGAGCAGTTCTTC. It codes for CASSLLRSSGIYEQFF.